This TCR beta chain came from a study of blood T cell repertoires in COVID-19. Background on the study: Material from acute and convalescent COVID-19 was sourced from the United States, Italy and Spain. T cells, B-cell-depleted T cells, or PBMCs supplied cDNA or gDNA.

Methods used by the authors: Amplification of reference gene primers provided the estimated nucleated cell counts. This table comes from immunoSEQ multiplex PCR, and its TCRdb copy is limited to in-frame clones, with some not included. V and J calls plus clone size are reproduced from that table; the DNA served to infer D and trimming. The sample carries some 150,000 clones, approximately 78% recorded once. This clone came up once. J gave up 4 bases and V 10 bases, and 11 bases lay outside the gene matches. The CDR3 sequence is 15 residues long. CDR1 is SGHNT and CDR2 is YYREEE in the germline V gene (reference sequence).

This chain joins TRBV5-4 and TRBJ2-3; TRBD2 aligns across 11 bases. Source material: peripheral blood. This TCR was recovered from an older man with acute or convalescent COVID-19. The chain's CDR3 is CASHTGTSGSDTQYF. The CDR3 DNA follows: TGTGCCTCCCACACCGGGACTAGCGGATCAGATACGCAGTATTTT. The complete variable domain, with remaining parts taken from reference TRBV5-4 and TRBJ2-3, reads ETGVTQSPTHLIKTRGQQVTLRCSSQSGHNTVSWYQQALGQGPQFIFQYYREEENGRGNFPPRFSGLQFPNYSSELNVNALELDDSALYLCASHTGTSGSDTQYFGPGTRLTVL.